The 32 T cell receptor beta chains presented below share a single source sample, sequenced in a study of STAT3 mutations in large granular lymphocyte leukemia. Study results and caveats: At least one immunodominant TCR beta clonotype appeared in every T-cell large granular lymphocyte leukemia patient.

These receptors lack a known antigen. The table came from immunoSEQ multiplex PCR; TCRdb's copy has only in-frame clones and leaves some out. The sample carries about 12,000 clones, 75% to 80% recorded once. Input material: peripheral blood mononuclear cells. The origin of the receptors is a man between 60 and 75 years old with T-cell large granular lymphocyte leukemia. Some clones in this sample may be carry-over from other donors' samples.

This clone has more than one count but fewer than ten. The CDR3 DNA sequence: TGTGCCAGCAGCCTTAGAGGAGGTGACGAGCAGTACTTC. It codes for CASSLRGGDEQYF. The chain carries TRBV28 and TRBJ2-7; D is possibly TRBD2 (5 bases). The length of the CDR3 is 13 residues. Trimming stripped 6 bases from V and 5 bases from J, with 14 bases between. Germline V CDR1 and CDR2: MDHEN, SYDVKM.

In this sample, this clone turned up a few times. The V and J genes are TRBV14 and TRBJ2-7, with 7 nucleotides matching TRBD1. CDR1 SGHDN and CDR2 FVKESK come from the germline V gene. This CDR3 is built from 18 residues. The V segment lost 4 bases and the J segment 3 bases; nucleotides outside the gene matches: 18. In DNA form, the CDR3 reads TGTGCCAGCAGCCTCGACTCTCTAAAGGACAGGCTTAACTACGAGCAGTACTTC. As protein: CASSLDSLKDRLNYEQYF.

V gene TRBV30 combines with J gene TRBJ2-1; D remains ambiguous. Germline-derived CDR1 and CDR2 are GTSNPN and SVGIG (reference sequence). The length of the CDR3 is 11 residues. V gave up 5 bases and J gave up 1 base, with 3 bases separating them. The CDR3 reads CAWGSYNEQFF. DNA of the CDR3: TGTGCCTGGGGGTCCTACAATGAGCAGTTCTTC.

This clone was seen once. The chain recombines TRBV6-5 with TRBJ1-1; D is ambiguous. The V gene's germline CDR1 is MNHEY and CDR2 SVGAGI. V lost 2 bases and J lost 13, with 11 bases in between. The length of the CDR3 is 11 residues. CDR3 DNA: TGTGCCAGCAGTTACAAAGGAACCGGTTTCTTT. Amino acids: CASSYKGTGFF.

The V gene is TRBV9, the J gene TRBJ1-2; D might be TRBD1 (5 bases). From germline, CDR1 is SGDLS and CDR2 YYNGEE. With 0 bases removed from V and 6 bases from J, the gap between germline ends came to 15 bases. CDR3 length: 15 amino acids. CDR3 residues: CASSVEGVSGNGYTF. The CDR3 DNA reads as TGTGCCAGCAGCGTAGAAGGAGTGTCAGGGAATGGCTACACCTTC. Supplemented by reference TRBV9 and TRBJ1-2, the full variable domain reads DSGVTQTPKHLITATGQRVTLRCSPRSGDLSVYWYQQSLDQGLQFLIQYYNGEERAKGNILERFSAQQFPDLHSELNLSSLELGDSALYFCASSVEGVSGNGYTFGSGTRLTVV.

The chain carries TRBV27 and TRBJ1-1, with TRBD1 matching over 7 bases. Germline V gene sequence: CDR1 MNHEY, CDR2 SMNVEV (reference sequence). With V trimmed by 6 bases and J by 4 bases, 11 bases remained unmatched. The CDR3 loop spans 15 amino acids. CDR3 DNA sequence: TGTGCCAGCAGGCATAAAACAGGGGATGGCACTGAAGCTTTCTTT. This gives the protein CASRHKTGDGTEAFF.

The chain couples TRBV27 to TRBJ2-1; TRBD2 is a possible D gene (5 bases). CDR1 is MNHEY, CDR2 SMNVEV, per germline (reference sequence). The CDR3 sequence is 15 residues long. Trimming cost V 0 bases and J 5 bases, with 11 bases left between them. DNA for the CDR3: TGTGCCAGCAGTTTATCGGTTAGCGCTAACAATGAGCAGTTCTTC. As protein: CASSLSVSANNEQFF.

The chain uses TRBV5-1 and TRBJ1-2, with D unresolved. V was shortened by 4 bases and J by 3 bases, with 16 bases between the two germline ends. The germline CDR1 and CDR2 sequences are SGHRS and YFSETQ. The length of the CDR3 is 15 residues. The CDR3 loop is CASSSGWRGDYGYTF. CDR3 sequence (DNA): TGCGCCAGCAGCAGCGGGTGGCGCGGGGACTATGGCTACACCTTC.

The V gene is TRBV28, the J gene TRBJ2-4; D call uncertain. With 5 bases removed from V and 9 bases from J, the gap between germline ends came to 17 bases. Germline CDR1 is MDHEN and CDR2 is SYDVKM. The CDR3 length is 14 residues. The CDR3 bases are TGTGCCAGCAGTCGACGTATAACTATGGGCATTCAGTACTTC. It encodes CASSRRITMGIQYF.

CDR3 region: CASSVTVGTGETQYF. In DNA, the CDR3 is TGTGCCAGCAGCGTAACAGTCGGGACGGGGGAGACCCAGTACTTC. This chain joins TRBV9 and TRBJ2-5; possibly TRBD1 or TRBD2 for D (5 bases each). The V gene's germline CDR1 is SGDLS and CDR2 YYNGEE. The ends were cut back, 1 base at V and 5 bases at J, with 15 bases in the middle. The CDR3 contains 15 residues.

V gene TRBV7-8 combines with J gene TRBJ2-7, with 7 bases identical to TRBD2. After removal of 8 bases from V and 4 bases from J, the junction contained 2 bases not matched to a gene. CDR3 length equals 11 residues. Germline V CDR1 and CDR2: SGHVS, FQNEAQ. The CDR3 loop is CASGGEYEQYF. For the CDR3, the DNA is TGTGCCAGCGGGGGGGAGTACGAGCAGTACTTC.

The V and J genes are TRBV4-3 and TRBJ2-6, with D unclear. Deletions cut 1 base from V and 3 bases from J, with 13 bases between. This CDR3 is built from 17 residues. Looked up from germline, CDR1 is LGHNA and CDR2 is YSLEER. CDR3 sequence reads: CASSQAPASSGANVLTF. The CDR3 DNA sequence: TGCGCCAGCAGCCAAGCGCCGGCCTCAAGTGGGGCCAACGTCCTGACTTTC.

The chain has TRBV29-1 and TRBJ2-1; either TRBD1 or TRBD2 may supply D (6 bases each). V lost 7 bases to trimming and J lost 7 bases, with 17 bases between them. This CDR3 is 13 amino acids long. The germline CDR1 and CDR2 sequences are SQVTM and ANQGSEA. The CDR3 here is CSADNSGANEQFF. The CDR3 DNA follows: TGCAGCGCGGATAACTCGGGGGCAAATGAGCAGTTCTTC.

V is TRBV14 and J is TRBJ1-1, with TRBD1 as a possible D gene (6 bases). The CDR3 is 15 amino acids. Trimming cost V 0 bases and J 4 bases, with 12 bases left between them. CDR1 is SGHDN, CDR2 FVKESK, per germline. CDR3: CASSQDVRGITEAFF. The DNA for the CDR3 is TGTGCCAGCAGCCAAGATGTTAGGGGGATCACTGAAGCTTTCTTT.

There are a few counts of this clone. V and J are TRBV19 and TRBJ1-2; TRBD1 aligns across 8 bases. The CDR3 totals 15 residues. The V gene end was trimmed by 3 bases and the J gene end by 5 bases; junction bases not matched to a gene: 8. The germline CDR1 and CDR2 sequences are LNHDA and SQIVND (reference sequence). The CDR3: CASSIRTGWGYGYTF. CDR3 bases: TGTGCCAGTAGTATCCGGACAGGGTGGGGATATGGCTACACCTTC.

This clone was counted between two and nine times. The chain recombines TRBV6-1 with TRBJ2-2, with a possible D match to TRBD2 (7 bases). This CDR3 has 14 residues. Germline assignment: CDR1 MNHNS and CDR2 SASEGT. V was trimmed by 6 bases and J by 6 bases, leaving 14 bases between them. CDR3 sequence reads: CASSQKGGPGELFF. The CDR3 DNA follows: TGTGCCAGCAGCCAAAAGGGGGGGCCCGGGGAGCTGTTTTTT.

The chain recombines TRBV13 with TRBJ1-1; 10 bases are a match to TRBD1. Germline V gives CDR1 PRHDT, CDR2 FYEKMQ (reference sequence). J was trimmed by 11 bases and V by 4 bases; bases with no gene match: 7. CDR3 size: 13 residues. The CDR3 spells CASSSPGQGRAFF. The CDR3 DNA reads TGTGCCAGCAGCTCCCCGGGACAGGGGAGGGCTTTCTTT.

The chain is built from TRBV7-9 and TRBJ2-7; TRBD1 aligns across 7 bases. This CDR3 has 13 amino acids. The V gene end was trimmed by 2 bases and the J gene end by 4 bases; junction bases not matched to a gene: 2. Germline lookup yields CDR1 SEHNR and CDR2 FQNEAQ (reference sequence). The CDR3 DNA sequence: TGTGCCAGCAGCTTACAGGGGGTGTACGAGCAGTACTTC. This translates into CASSLQGVYEQYF. The full variable domain, its missing parts supplied by reference TRBV7-9 and TRBJ2-7, is DTGVSQNPRHKITKRGQNVTFRCDPISEHNRLYWYRQTLGQGPEFLTYFQNEAQLEKSRLLSDRFSAERPKGSFSTLEIQRTEQGDSAMYLCASSLQGVYEQYFGPGTRLTVT.

The J gene is TRBJ2-5, the V gene TRBV7-9; a weak D match, TRBD2 (6 bases). Germline CDR1 is SEHNR and CDR2 is FQNEAQ (reference sequence). This CDR3 comprises 15 residues. V gave up 1 base and J gave up 4 bases, with 13 bases separating them. In DNA, the CDR3 is TGTGCCAGCAGCTTAGTTTCGGGCGGGGCAGAGACCCAGTACTTC. Translating gives CASSLVSGGAETQYF.

V usage is TRBV6-6 and J usage is TRBJ1-5; D is ambiguous. Germline-derived CDR1 and CDR2 are MNHNY and SVGAGI (reference sequence). The CDR3 contains 13 residues. Trimming removed 5 bases at V and 1 base at J, with 6 bases between. The CDR3 loop reads CASSQQSNQPQHF. CDR3 nucleotides: TGTGCCAGCAGTCAACAGAGCAATCAGCCCCAGCATTTT.

The V call is TRBV28, the J call TRBJ2-7, with D tentatively TRBD1 (5 bases). Looked up from germline, CDR1 is MDHEN and CDR2 is SYDVKM. This CDR3 has 15 amino acids. With 5 bases removed from V and 6 bases from J, the gap between germline ends came to 20 bases. For the CDR3, the DNA is TGTGCCAGCAGTCCCCTCCAAGGGGTTCGGAGCGAGCAGTACTTC. It specifies CASSPLQGVRSEQYF.

V and J are TRBV5-4 and TRBJ2-2; 13 bases are a match to TRBD2. The CDR3 contains 16 residues. Germline loops: CDR1 SGHNT, CDR2 YYREEE (reference sequence). The V gene end was trimmed by 5 bases and the J gene end by 4 bases; junction bases not matched to a gene: 5. The CDR3 nucleotides are TGTGCCAGCAGACTAGCGGGAGGGCCTGTCACCGGGGAGCTGTTTTTT. The encoded protein is CASRLAGGPVTGELFF.

The CDR3 sequence is CASSAGSGSVNEQYF. CDR3 coding DNA: TGTGCCAGCAGTGCCGGCAGCGGGAGTGTCAACGAGCAGTACTTC. This rearrangement joins TRBV2 to TRBJ2-7; 8 bases fit TRBD2. The CDR3 loop spans 15 amino acids. Unmatched junction bases numbered 10, after V lost 4 bases and J lost 5 bases. Germline lookup yields CDR1 SNHLY and CDR2 FYNNEI.

The CDR3 DNA reads TGCGCCAGCAGCTTGGTATCAGAGACCCAGTACTTC. Protein sequence: CASSLVSETQYF. The chain employs TRBV5-1 and TRBJ2-5; D is ambiguous. Looked up from germline, CDR1 is SGHRS and CDR2 is YFSETQ. This CDR3 comprises 12 residues. The V end was cut by 0 bases, the J end by 4 bases, with 4 bases between.

This chain links TRBV29-1 with TRBJ1-1; 10 bases line up with TRBD1. After removal of 7 bases from V and 0 bases from J, the junction contained 2 bases not matched to a gene. The CDR3 loop spans 13 amino acids. Per the germline V gene, CDR1 is SQVTM and CDR2 is ANQGSEA. The CDR3 sequence: CSAGTGVNTEAFF. The CDR3 nucleotides are TGCAGCGCCGGGACAGGGGTGAACACTGAAGCTTTCTTT.

This clone showed up just once. The rearrangement joins TRBV29-1 to TRBJ1-2; D remains ambiguous. The CDR3 runs to 12 residues. V lost 4 bases, J lost 11 bases, and 17 bases lay in between. CDR1 and CDR2 from the germline V gene are SQVTM and ANQGSEA. The chain's CDR3 is CSVGPGRWSYTF. CDR3 nucleotide sequence: TGCAGCGTTGGCCCGGGAAGGTGGTCGTACACCTTC.

CDR3: CASSQDTGVYGTGELFF. The CDR3 DNA reads as TGCGCCAGCAGCCAAGATACAGGGGTCTATGGCACCGGGGAGCTGTTTTTT. The chain carries TRBV4-3 and TRBJ2-2, with 7 bases identical to TRBD1. The CDR3 consists of 17 residues. Germline CDR1 reads LGHNA; CDR2 reads YSLEER. J gave up 4 bases and V 0 bases, and 8 bases lay outside the gene matches.

The J gene is TRBJ1-2, the V gene TRBV7-2; D gene ambiguous. This CDR3 has 12 residues. V was pared by 5 bases and J by 7 bases, with 11 bases between. CDR1 is SGHTA and CDR2 is FQGNSA in the germline V gene. The DNA for the CDR3 is TGTGCCAGCAGCCGGGAGACGGGTGGCTACACCTTC. It is translated as CASSRETGGYTF.

This clone was counted once. CDR3 amino acids: CASSVGFRGGRTTEAFF. CDR3 in DNA: TGTGCCAGCAGCGTAGGATTTAGGGGGGGGCGGACCACTGAAGCTTTCTTT. The chain joins TRBV9 to TRBJ1-1; maybe TRBD1 (6 bases). The CDR3 extends over 17 amino acids. V lost 0 bases and J lost 4, with 19 bases in between. The germline V gene encodes CDR1 SGDLS and CDR2 YYNGEE.

A few counts support this clone. This rearrangement joins TRBV7-6 to TRBJ2-5, with 7 nucleotides matching TRBD2. The trim removed 3 bases at V and 5 bases at J, leaving 9 bases unmatched. Germline CDR1 SGHVS, CDR2 FNYEAQ. There are 15 residues in the CDR3. CDR3 sequence (DNA): TGTGCCAGCAGCTTCGGAGCGGGAACCATTGAGACCCAGTACTTC. This encodes CASSFGAGTIETQYF.

The chain couples TRBV11-2 to TRBJ2-2; D possibly corresponds to TRBD2 (5 bases). V gave up 5 bases and J gave up 6 bases, with 25 bases separating them. Germline V gives CDR1 SGHAT, CDR2 FQNNGV. This CDR3 region has 18 residues. The CDR3 reads CASSTAFYPSRTSGELFF. The CDR3 DNA reads TGTGCCAGCAGCACTGCCTTCTATCCTAGCCGAACATCCGGGGAGCTGTTTTTT.

The V gene is TRBV30, the J gene TRBJ2-2; 8 bases align to TRBD1. Looked up from germline, CDR1 is GTSNPN and CDR2 is SVGIG (reference sequence). J gave up 1 base and V 3 bases, and 7 bases lay outside the gene matches. The CDR3 is made up of 16 amino acids. CDR3 loop: CAWRRVGTGNTGELFF. CDR3 DNA: TGTGCCTGGAGGAGGGTCGGGACAGGGAACACCGGGGAGCTGTTTTTT.